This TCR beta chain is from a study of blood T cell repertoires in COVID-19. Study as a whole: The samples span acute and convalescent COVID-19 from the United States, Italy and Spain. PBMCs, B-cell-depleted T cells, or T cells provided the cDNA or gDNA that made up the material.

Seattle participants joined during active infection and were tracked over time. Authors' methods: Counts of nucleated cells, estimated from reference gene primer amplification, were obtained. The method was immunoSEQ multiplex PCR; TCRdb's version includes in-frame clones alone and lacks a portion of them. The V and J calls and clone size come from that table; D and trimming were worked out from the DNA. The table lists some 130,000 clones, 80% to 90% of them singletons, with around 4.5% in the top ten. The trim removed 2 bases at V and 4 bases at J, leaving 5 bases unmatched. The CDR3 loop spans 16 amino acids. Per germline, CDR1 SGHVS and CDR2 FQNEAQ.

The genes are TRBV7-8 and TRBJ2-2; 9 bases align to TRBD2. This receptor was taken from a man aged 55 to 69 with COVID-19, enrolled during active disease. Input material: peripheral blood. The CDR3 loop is CASSLPSGGPTGELFF. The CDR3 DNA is TGTGCCAGCAGCTTACCCAGCGGGGGGCCCACCGGGGAGCTGTTTTTT.